The 15 T cell receptor beta chains below come from one sample, sequenced in a study of T cells after yellow fever vaccination. TCRdb used MiXCR to reprocess the 5' RACE reads, holding one entry per CDR3 protein. Here the sample spans 55,000 or so distinct CDR3 sequences, around 7% being singletons. The sequenced sample was CD8+ T cells not binding an NS4B(214-222) dextramer, sorted from PBMCs, obtained roughly 47 days after the first yellow fever vaccination. The source is a man between 18 and 29 years old who received the YFV17D yellow fever vaccine.

Many counts were recorded for this clonotype. This chain joins TRBV20-1 and TRBJ2-3; tentative D call: TRBD1 (5 bases). The CDR3 covers 14 residues. Germline V gene data show CDR1 as DFQATT and CDR2 as SNEGSKA (reference sequence). Between the trimmed V and J ends, which lost 5 bases and 2 bases, there was a span of 14 bases. In DNA form, the CDR3 reads TGCAGTGCTCCCGACAGAGAAACCACAGATACGCAGTATTTT. Its translation: CSAPDRETTDTQYF.

This clonotype was found many times. This sequence joins TRBV7-9 and TRBJ2-1, with D tentatively TRBD1 or TRBD2 (6 bases each). CDR3 size: 16 residues. Trimming cost V 1 base and J 1 base, with 11 bases left between them. Germline values: CDR1 SEHNR, CDR2 FQNEAQ (reference sequence). CDR3 residues: CASSLGEGGSYNEQFF. CDR3 sequence (DNA): TGTGCCAGCAGCTTAGGTGAGGGGGGATCCTACAATGAGCAGTTCTTC.

The table lists this clonotype with many counts. This chain uses TRBV7-9 with TRBJ1-2; D is ambiguous. Trimming stripped 1 base from V and 4 bases from J, with 7 bases between. Germline V gene lookup returns CDR1 SEHNR and CDR2 FQNEAQ (reference sequence). The CDR3 runs 13 residues. CDR3 region: CASSLGRIYGYTF. The CDR3 DNA follows: TGTGCCAGCAGCTTAGGGCGGATCTATGGCTACACCTTC.

This clonotype has a handful of counts. The V call is TRBV7-2, the J call TRBJ2-5; 9 positions match TRBD1. The CDR3 covers 16 residues. Germline V lookup: CDR1 SGHTA, CDR2 FQGNSA. Unmatched junction bases numbered 8, after V lost 2 bases and J lost 4 bases. CDR3 DNA sequence: TGTGCCAGCAGCTTACCACAGGGGGCTTCGCGAGAGACCCAGTACTTC. Its translation is CASSLPQGASRETQYF.

This chain uses TRBV12-5 with TRBJ1-1; D is perhaps TRBD1 (6 bases). Germline assignment: CDR1 LGHNT and CDR2 FRNRAP. V was pared by 1 base and J by 4 bases, with 13 bases between. The CDR3 loop spans 15 amino acids. The CDR3, as DNA: TGTGCTAGTGGTTTGGGAAATGTGGGGGCCACTGAAGCTTTCTTT. Encoded protein: CASGLGNVGATEAFF.

This chain connects TRBV25-1 to TRBJ2-7; D is uncertain. There are 11 residues in the CDR3. The ends were cut back, 4 bases at V and 2 bases at J, with 3 bases in the middle. Germline CDR1 MGHDK, CDR2 SYGVNS. CDR3 amino acids: CASSGAYEQYF. Written as DNA, the CDR3 is TGTGCCAGCAGTGGGGCCTACGAGCAGTACTTC.

The V gene is TRBV27, the J gene TRBJ2-3; 9 bases line up with TRBD2. The CDR3 extends over 16 amino acids. Germline V gives CDR1 MNHEY, CDR2 SMNVEV (reference sequence). Trimming cost V 5 bases and J 8 bases; bases outside gene matches: 14. The CDR3 loop reads CASSPPRLAVDGTQYF. The CDR3 DNA reads TGTGCCAGCAGTCCCCCAAGACTAGCGGTCGACGGTACGCAGTATTTT.

Comment on this clonotype: A read error may be the cause here, since a much bigger clone is one base away. The V and J genes are TRBV15 and TRBJ2-3, with D possibly matching TRBD2 (5 bases). CDR3 length: 13 amino acids. The germline gives CDR1 LNHNV, CDR2 YYDKDF (reference sequence). Trimming shortened V by 0 bases and J by 6 bases, and 7 bases separated the two germline ends. The CDR3 region has the DNA TGTGCCACCAGCAGAGAGGACTTTGATACGCAGTATTTT. Translated, it gives CATSREDFDTQYF.

This clonotype was counted only a few times. J is TRBJ2-3 and V is TRBV5-1, with 14 bases aligning to TRBD2. The germline V gene encodes CDR1 SGHRS and CDR2 YFSETQ. The CDR3 has 16 residues. Unmatched junction bases numbered 6, after V lost 5 bases and J lost 4 bases. This chain's CDR3 is CASRPPGLAGADTQYF. For the CDR3, the DNA is TGCGCCAGCAGACCTCCGGGACTAGCGGGGGCAGATACGCAGTATTTT.

This clonotype was seen many times. V gene TRBV7-9 combines with J gene TRBJ1-1; no clear D gene. The germline gives CDR1 SEHNR, CDR2 FQNEAQ (reference sequence). The CDR3 sequence is 11 residues long. Trimming shortened V by 2 bases and J by 3 bases, and 1 base separated the two germline ends. CDR3 sequence: CASSLYTEAFF. The CDR3 DNA reads as TGTGCCAGCAGCTTATACACTGAAGCTTTCTTT.

This clonotype was seen ten or more times. The gene calls are TRBV4-2 and TRBJ2-7; perhaps TRBD1 as D (5 bases). Trimming shortened V by 0 bases and J by 7 bases, and 10 bases separated the two germline ends. Germline V gene lookup returns CDR1 LGHNA and CDR2 YNFKEQ. This CDR3 region has 13 residues. The CDR3 protein is CASSQEWGWEQYV. The CDR3 DNA sequence: TGTGCCAGCAGCCAAGAGTGGGGCTGGGAGCAGTACGTC.

Many counts were recorded for this clonotype. This chain links TRBV29-1 with TRBJ1-1; D unclear. CDR1 and CDR2 (germline): SQVTM, ANQGSEA. The V and J ends lost 5 bases and 5 bases respectively, with 12 bases between them. There are 12 residues in the CDR3. The CDR3 DNA reads TGCAGCGTTACCTTCAGGAGGACTGAAGCTTTCTTT. Translation gives CSVTFRRTEAFF. The variable domain in full, completed from reference TRBV29-1 and TRBJ1-1, reads SAVISQKPSRDICQRGTSLTIQCQVDSQVTMMFWYRQQPGQSLTLIATANQGSEATYESGFVIDKFPISRPNLTFSTLTVSNMSPEDSSIYLCSVTFRRTEAFFGQGTRLTVV.

At least ten counts were recorded for this clonotype. V is TRBV3-1 and J is TRBJ2-3; TRBD2 aligns across 13 bases. The CDR3 covers 19 residues. Trimming removed 2 bases from V and 0 bases from J; junction bases left unmatched: 8. Per the germline V gene, CDR1 is LGHDT and CDR2 is YNNKEL (reference sequence). CDR3 DNA sequence: TGTGCCAGCAGCCAACGCCCAACTAGCGGGGGGGATAGCACAGATACGCAGTATTTT. Translating gives CASSQRPTSGGDSTDTQYF.

The CDR3 DNA reads as TGTGCCAGCAGCTTAGACAGGCCCTCCGGGAACACCGGGGAGCTGTTTTTT. This sequence encodes CASSLDRPSGNTGELFF. The chain recombines TRBV7-9 with TRBJ2-2; possible D gene TRBD1, 5 bases. The CDR3 totals 17 residues. Germline V lookup: CDR1 SEHNR, CDR2 FQNEAQ (reference sequence). The germline V and J ends were trimmed by 1 base and 1 base, with 13 bases remaining between them.

This clonotype appeared many times. The chain links TRBV4-2 to TRBJ1-6; possibly TRBD1 for D (5 bases). Trimming took off 0 bases at V and 10 bases at J, with 13 bases between the two ends. The CDR3 runs to 15 residues. Germline CDR1 is LGHNA and CDR2 is YNFKEQ. CDR3 protein: CASSQDRGGDSPLHF. The CDR3 DNA reads TGTGCCAGCAGCCAAGATCGGGGAGGGGACTCACCCCTCCACTTT.